Reported below is one T cell receptor beta chain. Per the original data handling: How many nucleated cells were present was estimated from reference gene primer amplification. Measured with immunoSEQ multiplex PCR; TCRdb has only the in-frame clones, and not every one. D and trimming come from the DNA, and the V and J calls and clone size come from that table. The sample consists of around 30,000 clones, more than 85% of them appearing once. The sample originates from a study of blood T cell repertoires in COVID-19. CDR1 and CDR2 from the germline V gene are KGHSH and LQKENI. Trimming cost V 5 bases and J 7 bases, with 14 bases left between them. The CDR3 has 13 residues.

The V and J genes are TRBV18 and TRBJ1-1; maybe TRBD1 (6 bases). The TCR comes from a human donor in a cohort sampled during active COVID-19. The donor label of this sample is uncertain. The sequencing sample was made of peripheral blood. CDR3 sequence (DNA): TGTGCCAGCTCAGCAGTCTTGGACAGTGAAGCTTTCTTT. It translates to CASSAVLDSEAFF.